This T cell receptor (beta chain) was sequenced in a study of blood T cell repertoires in COVID-19. In the study overall: Nucleic acid was either cDNA or gDNA, and it came from T cells, B-cell-depleted T cells, or PBMCs.

Under the authors' procedure: Estimated nucleated cell counts came from reference gene primer amplification. Produced via immunoSEQ multiplex PCR; TCRdb's table is partial and in-frame only. Clone size and V and J calls were adopted from that table, with D and trimming inferred from the DNA. The repertoire has 120,000 or so clones, approximately 80% of them found once; the top ten carry 2% to 3%. The germline V gene encodes CDR1 SGHKS and CDR2 YYEKEE (reference sequence). V was clipped by 4 bases and J by 0 bases; unmatched bases: 2. The CDR3 runs to 14 residues. Note on this clone: In the same sample, other DNA sequences code for this CDR3.

The J gene is TRBJ1-2, the V gene TRBV5-5; the match to TRBD1 covers 8 bases. Sequences were obtained from peripheral blood. The source is a man aged 45-65 years with acute or convalescent COVID-19. Here the CDR3 DNA reads TGTGCCAGCAGCCCGGGACAGGCTAACTATGGCTACACCTTC. Its translation: CASSPGQANYGYTF.